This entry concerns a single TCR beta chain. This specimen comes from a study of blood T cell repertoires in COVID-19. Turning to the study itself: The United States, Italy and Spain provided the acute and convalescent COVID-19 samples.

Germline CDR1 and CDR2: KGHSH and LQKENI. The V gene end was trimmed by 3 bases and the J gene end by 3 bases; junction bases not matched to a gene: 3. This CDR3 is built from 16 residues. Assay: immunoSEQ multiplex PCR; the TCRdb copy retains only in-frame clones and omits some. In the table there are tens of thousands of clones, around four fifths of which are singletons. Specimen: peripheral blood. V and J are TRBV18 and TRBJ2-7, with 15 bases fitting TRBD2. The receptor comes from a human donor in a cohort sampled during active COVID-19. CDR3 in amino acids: CASSPMGLAGGYEQYF. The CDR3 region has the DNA TGTGCCAGCTCACCGATGGGACTAGCGGGGGGCTACGAGCAGTACTTC.